The rows below give T cell receptor beta chains drawn from one sample of a study of breast tumors, draining lymph nodes, adjacent tissues. TCRdb re-called the multiplex PCR reads through MiXCR, storing one row per CDR3 protein. This table has under 25,000 distinct CDR3 sequences, around two fifths appearing once. Sample: breast tumor tissue. The origin of the receptors is a female donor with breast cancer. Some clones in this sample may be carry-over from other donors' samples. Each CDR3 is given with its conserved first and last residue. Fields, in order: D gene, V gene, J gene, CDR3 protein. A D gene is named only where the DNA matches it firmly.

NA,TRBV20-1,TRBJ2-7,CSAKGQTAYEQYF
TRBD1,TRBV29-1,TRBJ1-1,CSARGLNTEAFF
NA,TRBV7-3,TRBJ2-6,CASSFQGTGANVLPF
NA,TRBV28,TRBJ1-5,CASRPLGVSNQPQHF
NA,TRBV28,TRBJ1-5,CATRRAYSNQPQHF
TRBD2,TRBV4-2,TRBJ2-3,CASSQDVAGGRWDTQYF
NA,TRBV27,TRBJ2-3,CASSVRGTDTQYF
TRBD2,TRBV29-1,TRBJ2-5,CSSVPTSGEETQYF
NA,TRBV11-3,TRBJ1-2,CASSAQHSDGYTF
TRBD2,TRBV12-3/TRBV12-4,TRBJ2-7,CASSPFGSGVLEQYF
NA,TRBV2,TRBJ1-2,CASSEARSACGYTF
TRBD2,TRBV20-1,TRBJ2-1,CSARTSGSLDEQLF
NA,TRBV9,TRBJ2-2,CASSARLHTGNTGELFF
NA,TRBV10-2,TRBJ1-6,CASSGGVRDANSPLHF
TRBD2,TRBV20-1,TRBJ2-5,CSAREARTSSSRETQYF
NA,TRBV6-1,TRBJ1-3,CASSGLSGSGNTIYF
NA,TRBV3-1,TRBJ1-1,CASSPQDRSGGTEAFF